This T cell receptor (beta chain) came from a study of blood T cells in healthy people across ages. The study, taken as a whole, reports: CMV status of donors was unknown, possibly confounding expanded clonotype changes.

This clonotype showed up just a few times. Its specificity is not known. The second PCR ran about 6 to 11 cycles with a sample-barcoded 5' primer and J-beta primers. One entry per CDR3 protein, called by TCRdb with MiXCR from the 5' RACE reads. The top ten clones hold around 7.7% of a sample with 1.5 million to 2 million distinct CDR3 sequences, roughly 30% of them seen once. Germline V gene data show CDR1 as SGHRS and CDR2 as YFSETQ. The CDR3 extends over 13 amino acids. The junction had 7 bases not matched to a gene; V was cut back by 7 bases and J by 6 bases. This rearrangement joins TRBV5-1 to TRBJ2-3; 8 nucleotides agree with TRBD2. Sequencing input: blood. The source is a woman under 40 in good health. CDR3 DNA sequence: TGCGCCAGCTCCCAGCGGGAGATGGATACGCAGTATTTT. It encodes CASSQREMDTQYF.